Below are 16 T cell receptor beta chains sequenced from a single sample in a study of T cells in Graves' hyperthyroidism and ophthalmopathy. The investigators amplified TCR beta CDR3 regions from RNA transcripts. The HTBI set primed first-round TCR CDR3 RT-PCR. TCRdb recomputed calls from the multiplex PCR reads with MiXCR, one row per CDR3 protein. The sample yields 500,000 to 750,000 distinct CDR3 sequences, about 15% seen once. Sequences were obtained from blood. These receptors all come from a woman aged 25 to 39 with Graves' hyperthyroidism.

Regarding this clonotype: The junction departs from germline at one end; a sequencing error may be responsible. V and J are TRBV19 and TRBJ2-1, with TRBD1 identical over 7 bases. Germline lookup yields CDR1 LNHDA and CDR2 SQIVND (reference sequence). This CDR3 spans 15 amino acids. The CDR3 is CAGRGGQGVNNEQFF. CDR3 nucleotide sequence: TGTGCCGGTAGAGGGGGTCAGGGGGTTAACAATGAGCAGTTCTTC.

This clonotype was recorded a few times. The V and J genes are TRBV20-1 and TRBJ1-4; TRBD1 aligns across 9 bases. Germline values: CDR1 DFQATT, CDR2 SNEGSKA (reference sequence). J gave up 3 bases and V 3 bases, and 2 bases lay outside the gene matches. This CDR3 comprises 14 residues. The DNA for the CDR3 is TGCAGTGCTAGTAGGGACAGGGCTAATGAAAAACTGTTTTTT. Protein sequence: CSASRDRANEKLFF.

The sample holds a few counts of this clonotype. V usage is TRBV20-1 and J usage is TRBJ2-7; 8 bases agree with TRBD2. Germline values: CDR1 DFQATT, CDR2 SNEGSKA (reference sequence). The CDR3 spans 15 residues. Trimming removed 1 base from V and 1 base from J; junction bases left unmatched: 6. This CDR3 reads CSARASGRISYEQYF. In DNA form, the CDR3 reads TGCAGTGCTAGAGCTAGCGGGCGGATTTCCTACGAGCAGTACTTC.

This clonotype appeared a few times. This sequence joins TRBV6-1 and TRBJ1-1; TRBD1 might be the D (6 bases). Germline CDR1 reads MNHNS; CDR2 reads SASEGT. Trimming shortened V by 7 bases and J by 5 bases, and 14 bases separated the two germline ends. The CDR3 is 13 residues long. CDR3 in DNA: TGTGCCAGCACCCGGGACATCGAGACTGAAGCTTTCTTT. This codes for CASTRDIETEAFF.

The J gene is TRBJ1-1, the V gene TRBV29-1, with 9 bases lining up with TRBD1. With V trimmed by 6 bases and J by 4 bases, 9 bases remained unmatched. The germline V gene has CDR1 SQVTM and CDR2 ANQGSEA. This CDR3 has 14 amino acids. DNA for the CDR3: TGCAGCGTGATTACAGGGGGCGGTGGCACTGAAGCTTTCTTT. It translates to CSVITGGGGTEAFF.

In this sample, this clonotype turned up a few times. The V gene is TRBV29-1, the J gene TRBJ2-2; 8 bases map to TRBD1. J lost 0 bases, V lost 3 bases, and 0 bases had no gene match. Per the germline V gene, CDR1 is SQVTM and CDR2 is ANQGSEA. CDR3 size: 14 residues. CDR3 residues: CSVEDRANTGELFF. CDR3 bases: TGCAGCGTTGAGGACAGGGCGAACACCGGGGAGCTGTTTTTT.

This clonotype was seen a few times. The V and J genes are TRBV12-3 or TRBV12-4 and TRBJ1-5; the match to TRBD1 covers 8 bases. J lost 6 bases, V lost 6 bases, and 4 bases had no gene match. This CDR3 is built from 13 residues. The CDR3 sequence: CASRTGGGQPQHF. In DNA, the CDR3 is TGTGCCAGCAGAACAGGGGGAGGTCAGCCCCAGCATTTT.

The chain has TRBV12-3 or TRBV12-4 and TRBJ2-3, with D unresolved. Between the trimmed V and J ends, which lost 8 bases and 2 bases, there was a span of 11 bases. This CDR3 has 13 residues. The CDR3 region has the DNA TGTGCCAGCGGTCGACACTTCACAGATACGCAGTATTTT. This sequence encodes CASGRHFTDTQYF.

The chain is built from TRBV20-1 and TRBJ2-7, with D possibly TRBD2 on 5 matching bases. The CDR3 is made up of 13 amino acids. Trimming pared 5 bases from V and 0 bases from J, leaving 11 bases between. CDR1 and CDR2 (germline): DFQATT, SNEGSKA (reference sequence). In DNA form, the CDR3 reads TGCAGTGCTGTAGGAGGATCCTCCTACGAGCAGTACTTC. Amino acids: CSAVGGSSYEQYF.

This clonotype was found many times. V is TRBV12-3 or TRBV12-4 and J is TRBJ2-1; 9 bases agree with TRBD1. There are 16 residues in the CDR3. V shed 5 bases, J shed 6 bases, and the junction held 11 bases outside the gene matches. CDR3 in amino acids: CASSVRDRVGGNEQFF. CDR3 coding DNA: TGTGCCAGCAGTGTCCGGGACAGGGTTGGGGGCAATGAGCAGTTCTTC.

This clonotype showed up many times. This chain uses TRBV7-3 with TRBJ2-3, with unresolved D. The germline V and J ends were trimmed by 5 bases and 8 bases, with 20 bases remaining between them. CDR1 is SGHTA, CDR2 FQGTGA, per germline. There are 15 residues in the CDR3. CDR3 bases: TGTGCCAGCAGCGAAAACACGAGGACGCTCGGTACGCAGTATTTT. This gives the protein CASSENTRTLGTQYF.

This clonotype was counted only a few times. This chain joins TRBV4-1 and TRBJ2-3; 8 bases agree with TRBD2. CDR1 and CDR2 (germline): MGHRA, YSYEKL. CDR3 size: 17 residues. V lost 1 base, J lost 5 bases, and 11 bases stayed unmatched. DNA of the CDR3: TGCGCCAGCAGCCAAGGGGTCAGCGGGAGTTATCGAGATACGCAGTATTTT. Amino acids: CASSQGVSGSYRDTQYF.

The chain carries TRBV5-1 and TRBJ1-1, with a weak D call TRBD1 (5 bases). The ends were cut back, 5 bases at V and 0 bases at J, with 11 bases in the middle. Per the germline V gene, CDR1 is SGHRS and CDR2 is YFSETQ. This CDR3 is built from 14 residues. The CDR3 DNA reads TGCGCCAGCAGGACAGTAGACATGAACACTGAAGCTTTCTTT. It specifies CASRTVDMNTEAFF.

CDR3 region: CASSLKGYGYTF. The CDR3 coding sequence is TGTGCCAGCAGTTTGAAGGGCTATGGCTACACCTTC. This chain links TRBV28 with TRBJ1-2; no reliable D call. Trimming removed 3 bases at V and 4 bases at J, with 6 bases between. CDR3 length: 12 amino acids. Germline CDR1 is MDHEN and CDR2 is SYDVKM.

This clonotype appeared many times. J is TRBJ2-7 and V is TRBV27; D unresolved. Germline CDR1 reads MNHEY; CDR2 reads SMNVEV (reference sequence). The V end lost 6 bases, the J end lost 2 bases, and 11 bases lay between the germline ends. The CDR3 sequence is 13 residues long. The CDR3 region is CASSLDAAYEQYF. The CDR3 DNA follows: TGTGCCAGCAGCCTGGACGCAGCCTACGAGCAGTACTTC.

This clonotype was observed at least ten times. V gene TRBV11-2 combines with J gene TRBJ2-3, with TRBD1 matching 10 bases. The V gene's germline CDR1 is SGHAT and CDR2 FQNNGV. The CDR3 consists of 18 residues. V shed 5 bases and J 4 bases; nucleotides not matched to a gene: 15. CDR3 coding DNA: TGTGCCAGCAGCCTCCGGGACAGGGGCAGTTATCCACCAGATACGCAGTATTTT. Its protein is CASSLRDRGSYPPDTQYF.